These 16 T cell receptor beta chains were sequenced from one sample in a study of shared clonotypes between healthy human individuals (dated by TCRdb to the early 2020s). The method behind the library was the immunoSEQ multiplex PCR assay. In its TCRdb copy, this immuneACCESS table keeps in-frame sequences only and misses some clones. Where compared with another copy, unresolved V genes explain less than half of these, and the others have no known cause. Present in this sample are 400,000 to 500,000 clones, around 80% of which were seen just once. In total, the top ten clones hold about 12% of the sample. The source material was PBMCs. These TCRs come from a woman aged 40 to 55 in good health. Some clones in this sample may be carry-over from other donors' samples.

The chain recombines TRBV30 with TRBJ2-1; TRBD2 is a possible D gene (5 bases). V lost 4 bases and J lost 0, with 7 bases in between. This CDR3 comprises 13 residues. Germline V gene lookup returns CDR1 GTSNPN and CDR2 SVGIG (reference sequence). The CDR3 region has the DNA TGTGCCTGGAACGGGGTCTCCTACAATGAGCAGTTCTTC. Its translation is CAWNGVSYNEQFF.

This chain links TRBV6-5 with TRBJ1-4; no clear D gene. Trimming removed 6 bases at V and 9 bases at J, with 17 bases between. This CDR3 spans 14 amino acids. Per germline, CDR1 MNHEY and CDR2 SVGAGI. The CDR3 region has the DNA TGTGCCAGCAGCCTCGAGACACAATCCAAAAAACTGTTTTTT. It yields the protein CASSLETQSKKLFF.

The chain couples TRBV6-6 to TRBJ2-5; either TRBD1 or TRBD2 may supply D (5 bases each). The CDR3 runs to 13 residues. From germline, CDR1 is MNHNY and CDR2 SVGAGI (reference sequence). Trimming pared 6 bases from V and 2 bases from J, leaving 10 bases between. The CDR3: CASRRGDQETQYF. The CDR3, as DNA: TGTGCCAGCAGGAGAGGGGATCAAGAGACCCAGTACTTC.

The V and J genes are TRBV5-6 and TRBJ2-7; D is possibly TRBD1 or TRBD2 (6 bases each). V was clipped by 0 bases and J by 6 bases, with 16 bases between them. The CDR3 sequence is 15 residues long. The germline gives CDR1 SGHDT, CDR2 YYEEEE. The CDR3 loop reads CASSLARGGGSEQYF. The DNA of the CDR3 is TGTGCCAGCAGCTTGGCCAGGGGAGGAGGGAGCGAGCAGTACTTC.

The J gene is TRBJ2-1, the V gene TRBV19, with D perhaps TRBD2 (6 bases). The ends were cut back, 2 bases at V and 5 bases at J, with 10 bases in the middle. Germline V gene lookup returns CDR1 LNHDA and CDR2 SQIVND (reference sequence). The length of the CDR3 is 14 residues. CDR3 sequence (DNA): TGTGCCAGTAGTATATGGATAGCGGACAATGAGCAGTTCTTC. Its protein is CASSIWIADNEQFF.

The CDR3 spells CASSIRWDSNQPQHF. In DNA, the CDR3 is TGTGCCAGTAGTATCCGGTGGGATAGCAATCAGCCCCAGCATTTT. The chain carries TRBV19 and TRBJ1-5; no definite D call. V lost 3 bases to trimming and J lost 0 bases, with 9 bases between them. The CDR3 runs to 15 residues. Germline CDR1 LNHDA, CDR2 SQIVND (reference sequence).

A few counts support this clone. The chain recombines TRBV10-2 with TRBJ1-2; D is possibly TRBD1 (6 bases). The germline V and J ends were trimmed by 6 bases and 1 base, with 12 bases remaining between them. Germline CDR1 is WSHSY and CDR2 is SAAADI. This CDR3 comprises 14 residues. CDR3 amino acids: CASSPTGRNYGYTF. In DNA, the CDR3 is TGCGCCAGCAGCCCAACAGGGCGTAACTATGGCTACACCTTC.

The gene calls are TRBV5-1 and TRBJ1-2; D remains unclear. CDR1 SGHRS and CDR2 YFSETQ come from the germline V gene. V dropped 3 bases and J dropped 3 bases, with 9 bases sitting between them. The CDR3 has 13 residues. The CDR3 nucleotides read TGCGCCAGCAGCTCCCGACTAGACTATGGCTACACCTTC. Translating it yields CASSSRLDYGYTF.

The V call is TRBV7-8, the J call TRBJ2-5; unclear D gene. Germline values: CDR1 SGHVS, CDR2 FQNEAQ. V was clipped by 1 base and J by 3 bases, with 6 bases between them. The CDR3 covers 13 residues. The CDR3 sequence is CASSLGPEETQYF. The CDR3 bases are TGTGCCAGCAGCTTAGGGCCCGAAGAGACCCAGTACTTC.

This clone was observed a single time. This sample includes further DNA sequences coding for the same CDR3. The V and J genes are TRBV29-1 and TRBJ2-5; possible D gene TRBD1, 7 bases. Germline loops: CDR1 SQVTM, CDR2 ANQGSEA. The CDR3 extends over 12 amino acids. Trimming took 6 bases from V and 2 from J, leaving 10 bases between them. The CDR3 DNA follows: TGCAGCGTGGGGGGACAGCAAGAGACCCAGTACTTC. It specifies CSVGGQQETQYF.

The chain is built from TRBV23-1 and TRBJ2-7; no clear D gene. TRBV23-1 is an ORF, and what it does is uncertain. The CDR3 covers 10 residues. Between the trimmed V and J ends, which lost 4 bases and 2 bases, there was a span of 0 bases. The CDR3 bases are TGCGCCAGCAGTCCCTACGAGCAGTACTTC. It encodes CASSPYEQYF.

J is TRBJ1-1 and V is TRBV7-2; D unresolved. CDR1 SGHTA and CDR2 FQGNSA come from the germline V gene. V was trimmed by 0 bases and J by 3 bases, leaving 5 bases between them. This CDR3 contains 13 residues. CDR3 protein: CASSLALYTEAFF. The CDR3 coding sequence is TGTGCCAGCAGCTTAGCGCTTTACACTGAAGCTTTCTTT.

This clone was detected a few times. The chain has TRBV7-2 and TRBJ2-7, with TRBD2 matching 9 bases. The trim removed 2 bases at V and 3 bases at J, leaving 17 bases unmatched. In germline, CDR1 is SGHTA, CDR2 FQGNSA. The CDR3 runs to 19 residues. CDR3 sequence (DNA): TGTGCCAGCAGCTTAAGGCTTATGGCGGGAGGGCCTAACCTCTACGAGCAGTACTTC. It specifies CASSLRLMAGGPNLYEQYF. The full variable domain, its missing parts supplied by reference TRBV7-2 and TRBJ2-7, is GAGVSQSPSNKVTEKGKDVELRCDPISGHTALYWYRQSLGQGLEFLIYFQGNSAPDKSGLPSDRFSAERTGGSVSTLTIQRTQQEDSAVYLCASSLRLMAGGPNLYEQYFGPGTRLTVT.

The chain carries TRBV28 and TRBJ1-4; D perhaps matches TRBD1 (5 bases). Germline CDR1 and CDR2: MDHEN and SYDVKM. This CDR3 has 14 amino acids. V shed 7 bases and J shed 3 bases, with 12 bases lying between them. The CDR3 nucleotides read TGTGCCAGCACCCGTGGGGGGGCTAATGAAAAACTGTTTTTT. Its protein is CASTRGGANEKLFF.

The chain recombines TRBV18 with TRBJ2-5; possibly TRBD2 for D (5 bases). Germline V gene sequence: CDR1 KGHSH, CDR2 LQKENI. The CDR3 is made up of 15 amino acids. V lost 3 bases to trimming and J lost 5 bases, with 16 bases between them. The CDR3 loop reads CASSPAYGEWETQYF. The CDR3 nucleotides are TGTGCCAGCTCACCCGCCTACGGGGAATGGGAGACCCAGTACTTC.

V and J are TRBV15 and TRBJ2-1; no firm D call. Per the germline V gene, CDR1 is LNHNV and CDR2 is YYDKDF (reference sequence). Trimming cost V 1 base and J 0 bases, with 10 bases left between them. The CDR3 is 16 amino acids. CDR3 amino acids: CATSRVGRSSYNEQFF. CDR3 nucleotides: TGTGCCACCAGCAGAGTTGGGCGGAGCTCCTACAATGAGCAGTTCTTC.